The rows below give T cell receptor beta chains drawn from one sample of a study of T-cell memory formation after mild COVID-19. TCRdb reanalysed the 5' RACE reads using MiXCR and keeps one entry per CDR3 protein. In the table there are about 300,000 distinct CDR3 sequences, approximately 19% of which are singletons. What was sequenced was PBMCs or a T cell subset sorted from them (not recorded which). Receptor source: a man aged 18 to 29 who had mild COVID-19 (a few samples of this study predate the infection). Cell type and time point are not known. The conserved cysteine and the conserved F or W are not part of the CDR3 here. The order of the fields is J gene, V gene, CDR3 protein.

j_call: TRBJ2-3; v_call: TRBV4-3; cdr3_aa: ASSQDFDFTDTQY
j_call: TRBJ2-5; v_call: TRBV12-3/TRBV12-4; cdr3_aa: ASSSASGGRVETQY
j_call: TRBJ2-7; v_call: TRBV9; cdr3_aa: ASSVGQDYEQY
j_call: TRBJ1-1; v_call: TRBV3-1; cdr3_aa: ASSQAVFTPWAAF
j_call: TRBJ2-5; v_call: TRBV5-1; cdr3_aa: ASSFSRDGGVSPETQY
j_call: TRBJ1-2; v_call: TRBV10-3; cdr3_aa: AIRLQGTNGYT
j_call: TRBJ1-2; v_call: TRBV5-1; cdr3_aa: ASNEGRNYGYT
j_call: TRBJ1-2; v_call: TRBV4-1; cdr3_aa: ASSQDFRGWDNYGYT
j_call: TRBJ1-5; v_call: TRBV5-1; cdr3_aa: ASSLRSRRYSNQPQH
j_call: TRBJ2-1; v_call: TRBV11-2; cdr3_aa: ASSSGGLQNLEQF
j_call: TRBJ2-7; v_call: TRBV6-2/TRBV6-3; cdr3_aa: ASSFRDRNLGEQY
j_call: TRBJ2-1; v_call: TRBV11-2; cdr3_aa: ASSWGLYNEQF
j_call: TRBJ1-1; v_call: TRBV4-2; cdr3_aa: ASSSLGARGSTEAF
j_call: TRBJ1-2; v_call: TRBV10-3; cdr3_aa: AISESYGYT
j_call: TRBJ2-5; v_call: TRBV2; cdr3_aa: ASSGVRASGPSGTQY
j_call: TRBJ1-2; v_call: TRBV24-1; cdr3_aa: ATSDERTGGVYGYT
j_call: TRBJ1-1; v_call: TRBV12-3/TRBV12-4; cdr3_aa: ASSPALLQPEAF
j_call: TRBJ2-1; v_call: TRBV7-9; cdr3_aa: ASSYPGYNEQF
j_call: TRBJ2-1; v_call: TRBV18; cdr3_aa: ASSLMSRGGDEQF
j_call: TRBJ2-5; v_call: TRBV6-2/TRBV6-3; cdr3_aa: ASSPGTLETQY
j_call: TRBJ2-1; v_call: TRBV2; cdr3_aa: ASRPTSGGAHEQF
j_call: TRBJ1-2; v_call: TRBV10-3; cdr3_aa: AISESEGGYGYT
j_call: TRBJ2-7; v_call: TRBV5-1; cdr3_aa: ASSRTGSSSYEQY
j_call: TRBJ2-7; v_call: TRBV6-6; cdr3_aa: ASSYSGQGGHEQY
j_call: TRBJ2-3; v_call: TRBV6-5; cdr3_aa: ASSDRTDREQY
j_call: TRBJ2-5; v_call: TRBV5-1; cdr3_aa: ASSWRTSGGPTGETQY
j_call: TRBJ1-3; v_call: TRBV12-3/TRBV12-4; cdr3_aa: ASRHSGGSGNTIY
j_call: TRBJ2-3; v_call: TRBV6-5; cdr3_aa: ASSRGRGRGTDTQY
j_call: TRBJ2-2; v_call: TRBV11-3; cdr3_aa: ASSPIGTVNTGELF
j_call: TRBJ2-5; v_call: TRBV7-2; cdr3_aa: ASSLSKETQY
j_call: TRBJ2-1; v_call: TRBV7-9; cdr3_aa: ASSAGLVANEQF
j_call: TRBJ1-1; v_call: TRBV7-2; cdr3_aa: ASGPGGSNTEAF
j_call: TRBJ1-5; v_call: TRBV7-2; cdr3_aa: ASSSLTQPQH
j_call: TRBJ2-3; v_call: TRBV14; cdr3_aa: ASSRRSGEGDTQY
j_call: TRBJ2-3; v_call: TRBV5-4; cdr3_aa: ASSLRTSGGAPDTQY
j_call: TRBJ1-1; v_call: TRBV12-3/TRBV12-4; cdr3_aa: ASSLPGREAF
j_call: TRBJ2-3; v_call: TRBV7-2; cdr3_aa: ASSQRRENTQY
j_call: TRBJ1-5; v_call: TRBV12-3/TRBV12-4; cdr3_aa: ATSQAPGNQPQH
j_call: TRBJ2-2; v_call: TRBV5-1; cdr3_aa: ASIASYGNTGELF
j_call: TRBJ2-7; v_call: TRBV27; cdr3_aa: ASSSRAAYYEQY
j_call: TRBJ2-7; v_call: TRBV7-9; cdr3_aa: ASSLELDSYEQY